This TCR beta chain was profiled in a study of CXCR3-negative and CXCR3-positive naive CD8 T cells (dated by TCRdb to about 2019). Concerning the study at large: Some 130 million TRB reads were obtained in total, roughly 1.5 +/- 0.3 million reads per library. The diversity and physicochemical repertoire analyses included 11 donors pooled from two independent experiments. Naive subsets from about 5 donors and memory cells from 3 donors were included in the TRBV-TRBJ cluster analysis.

Points the paper makes about the study in general: TRBV-TRBJ usage was similar between naive CXCR3-negative and CXCR3-positive cells from the same donor, while memory cells showed distinct patterns. TRB CDR3s from CXCR3-positive naive cells showed higher hydrophobicity (lower Kidera factor 4), lower energy, and higher strength and volume indices than CXCR3-negative naive cells. Freshly isolated PBMCs were used for most assays because CXCR3 expression partially decreased after cryopreservation. Both naive subsets had comparably high repertoire diversity, while memory CD8+ T cells had much lower repertoire diversity. Because surface CD5, which has been linked to self-reactivity in mice, was comparable between naive subsets, TCR interaction strength was also inferred from TRB CDR3 physicochemical properties.

TCRdb shows the sequencer as NextSeq 550. The Human TCR Profiling Kit (MiLaboratory) was used to prepare UMI-labeled 5' RACE TRB cDNA libraries. cDNA synthesis used the entire amount of extracted RNA, and PCR amplification then used the entire amount of cDNA produced. The libraries were made side by side, with each library going through the same number of PCR cycles. The published analysis was carried out like this. With a requirement of at least two reads per UMI, MIGEC and MiXCR extracted about 50,000 +/- 10,000 unique UMI-labeled TRB cDNA molecules per library. An average of approximately 40,000 +/- 10,000 functional in-frame TRB CDR3 nucleotide clonotypes without stop codons was found per library. Diversity metrics, including normalized Shannon-Wiener and Chao1, were computed in VDJtools after downsampling to 5000 UMI-labeled TRB molecules per sample. Clonotype-size-weighted physicochemical properties of the central five CDR3 residues (interaction energy, strength, volume and Kidera factor 4) were computed in VDJtools. Reprocessed by TCRdb, the reads give a single entry per CDR3 protein sequence, without DNA. These V and J calls originate from TCRdb's pipeline instead of the authors' own analysis. For this sample, the table gives 150,000 or so distinct CDR3 sequences. The ten top clones hold 0.45% to 0.55% of the sample.

Spanning cysteine to phenylalanine, the CDR3 consists of 14 amino acids. No DNA appears here. CDR1 and CDR2, looked up from the germline V gene, are SGDLS and YYNGEE. For each CD8+ T cell subset, flow sorting was done in triplicate, and about 300,000 cells per subset went directly into RLT lysis buffer. To exclude memory contaminants, naive CD8+ T cells were stringently defined as CD45RO-CCR7+CD27+CD95-. Standard density gradient centrifugation was used to isolate peripheral blood mononuclear cells from buffy coats. A FACSAria III was used to flow-sort naive CD8+ T cells into CXCR3-negative and CXCR3-positive populations. An RNeasy Mini Kit was used to extract total RNA from the sorted cells. Worth noting for this clonotype: Its cognate antigen has yet to be identified.

This clonotype was obtained from a human donor in good health. Some clones in this sample may be carry-over from other donors' samples. Sequencing was done on a sample of naive CXCR3+ CD8+ T cells from blood. This specimen's cell subset or site label, interpreted: CD45RO-CCR7+CD27+CD95- naive CD8+ T cells expressing CXCR3 (TNR3+). The rearrangement combines TRBV9 with TRBJ1-2. CDR3 sequence: CASSESNSFYGYTF.